One and the same sample provided the 17 T cell receptor beta chains below, sequenced in a study of T cell responses to AZD1222 COVID-19 vaccine. Measured with immunoSEQ multiplex PCR; TCRdb has only the in-frame clones, and not every one. This table holds about 260,000 clones, over 85% found once. Material: peripheral blood, obtained on day 0 of AZD1222 vaccination. These receptors were obtained from an adult in good health.

This sequence joins TRBV7-9 and TRBJ2-5, with D possibly TRBD2 on 5 matching bases. Trimming stripped 2 bases from V and 5 bases from J, with 15 bases between. Germline V CDR1 and CDR2: SEHNR, FQNEAQ (reference sequence). This CDR3 has 15 amino acids. The CDR3 protein is CASSLSLRVRETQYF. In DNA form, the CDR3 reads TGTGCCAGCAGCTTAAGCTTGAGGGTCAGGGAGACCCAGTACTTC.

The chain is built from TRBV28 and TRBJ2-5, with D possibly TRBD1 on 6 matching bases. Deletions cut 5 bases from V and 5 bases from J, with 21 bases between. Germline V CDR1 and CDR2: MDHEN, SYDVKM. The CDR3 has 16 residues. CDR3 residues: CASSPLGPRGSETQYF. CDR3 DNA: TGTGCCAGCAGTCCCCTAGGACCGAGGGGGAGCGAGACCCAGTACTTC.

V and J are TRBV28 and TRBJ1-5; 9 nucleotides line up with TRBD1. The CDR3 loop spans 14 amino acids. The V segment lost 5 bases and the J segment 9 bases; nucleotides outside the gene matches: 8. Germline values: CDR1 MDHEN, CDR2 SYDVKM. CDR3 region: CASSPTGGGRPQHF. For the CDR3, the DNA is TGTGCCAGCAGTCCCACAGGGGGCGGGAGGCCCCAGCATTTT. Full variable domain (missing parts from reference TRBV28 and TRBJ1-5): DVKVTQSSRYLVKRTGEKVFLECVQDMDHENMFWYRQDPGLGLRLIYFSYDVKMKEKGDIPEGYSVSREKKERFSLILESASTNQTSMYLCASSPTGGGRPQHFGDGTRLSIL.

The V and J genes are TRBV27 and TRBJ2-3, with TRBD1 as a possible D gene (5 bases). Trimming cost V 8 bases and J 1 base, with 13 bases left between them. The CDR3 totals 14 residues. Germline CDR1 and CDR2: MNHEY and SMNVEV (reference sequence). CDR3 amino acids: CASGWGAGTDTQYF. CDR3 DNA: TGTGCCAGCGGGTGGGGCGCGGGCACAGATACGCAGTATTTT.

J is TRBJ2-3 and V is TRBV5-6; 9 nucleotides match TRBD1. Germline V gene sequence: CDR1 SGHDT, CDR2 YYEEEE. Trimming took 1 base from V and 3 from J; bases not matched to a gene: 6. The CDR3 runs 16 residues. CDR3 DNA sequence: TGTGCCAGCAGCTTGTTTGTTGGGACAGGGACAGATACGCAGTATTTT. Translated: CASSLFVGTGTDTQYF.

The chain joins TRBV19 to TRBJ1-1; D unclear. Germline V lookup: CDR1 LNHDA, CDR2 SQIVND (reference sequence). V was clipped by 5 bases and J by 5 bases, with 12 bases between them. The CDR3 totals 13 residues. The chain's CDR3 is CASSLNTLTEAFF. In DNA form, the CDR3 reads TGTGCCAGTAGTTTGAACACACTGACTGAAGCTTTCTTT. Together with reference TRBV19 and TRBJ1-1, the CDR3 gives the full variable domain: DGGITQSPKYLFRKEGQNVTLSCEQNLNHDAMYWYRQDPGQGLRLIYYSQIVNDFQKGDIAEGYSVSREKKESFPLTVTSAQKNPTAFYLCASSLNTLTEAFFGQGTRLTVV.

The rearrangement links TRBV19 to TRBJ2-7, with unresolved D. The V end lost 7 bases, the J end lost 2 bases, and 6 bases lay between the germline ends. Germline values: CDR1 LNHDA, CDR2 SQIVND (reference sequence). The CDR3 has 11 amino acids. The CDR3, as DNA: TGTGCCAGTACTTCCGCCTACGAGCAGTACTTC. Translating gives CASTSAYEQYF.

This chain links TRBV6-1 with TRBJ2-7; 9 bases match TRBD1. Germline lookup yields CDR1 MNHNS and CDR2 SASEGT. This CDR3 is built from 19 residues. Germline trimming cut 7 bases from V and 0 bases from J; bases unmatched to any gene: 19. CDR3 nucleotides: TGTGCCAGCACTAAAGCCGGGACAGGGTTCTTTGGGGGCTCCTACGAGCAGTACTTC. Its protein product is CASTKAGTGFFGGSYEQYF.

This rearrangement joins TRBV7-6 to TRBJ2-2; TRBD2 aligns across 8 bases. V was clipped by 3 bases and J by 5 bases; unmatched bases: 5. The germline V gene encodes CDR1 SGHVS and CDR2 FNYEAQ. The CDR3 loop spans 15 amino acids. The chain's CDR3 is CASSFDSGVTGELFF. The DNA of the CDR3 is TGTGCCAGCAGCTTCGATAGCGGGGTGACCGGGGAGCTGTTTTTT.

The chain couples TRBV11-3 to TRBJ2-1; 8 positions agree with TRBD2. CDR1 SGHNT and CDR2 YENEEA come from the germline V gene. The CDR3 sequence is 15 residues long. V lost 5 bases, J lost 2 bases, and 5 bases stayed unmatched. For the CDR3, the DNA is TGTGCCAGCAGCCCGAGCGGGAGTCCCTACAATGAGCAGTTCTTC. Protein product: CASSPSGSPYNEQFF.

V usage is TRBV28 and J usage is TRBJ2-1; D possibly corresponds to TRBD2 (6 bases). The CDR3 contains 14 residues. CDR1 is MDHEN, CDR2 SYDVKM, per germline. V lost 3 bases to trimming and J lost 5 bases, with 11 bases between them. CDR3 sequence (DNA): TGTGCCAGCAGTTTTTTAGGAGGGGACAATGAGCAGTTCTTC. Protein: CASSFLGGDNEQFF.

This chain links TRBV6-2 or TRBV6-3 with TRBJ2-1, with TRBD1 matching 9 bases. CDR3 length: 18 amino acids. The junction had 16 bases not matched to a gene; V was cut back by 4 bases and J by 6 bases. CDR1 and CDR2 (germline): MNHEY, SVGEGT. CDR3 DNA: TGTGCCAGCAGTTCAACGACCCCCGGGACAGGGTATAGCAATGAGCAGTTCTTC. Protein sequence: CASSSTTPGTGYSNEQFF.

The chain combines TRBV20-1 with TRBJ2-3; perhaps TRBD2 as D (6 bases). Germline V CDR1 and CDR2: DFQATT, SNEGSKA (reference sequence). This CDR3 is 13 amino acids long. V was cut by 3 bases and J by 10 bases, with 17 bases left in between. The CDR3 spells CSASERDWRPQYF. In nucleotides, the CDR3 is TGCAGTGCTAGTGAGAGGGACTGGCGTCCGCAGTATTTT.

V is TRBV24-1 and J is TRBJ2-1, with a tentative D call TRBD2 (5 bases). The germline V gene has CDR1 KGHDR and CDR2 SFDVKD. Trimming removed 6 bases at V and 5 bases at J, with 7 bases between. CDR3 length: 12 amino acids. The chain's CDR3 is CATSYGNNEQFF. The CDR3 region has the DNA TGTGCCACCAGTTACGGGAACAATGAGCAGTTCTTC.

The V and J genes are TRBV18 and TRBJ2-5, with TRBD1 identical over 9 bases. This CDR3 comprises 15 residues. Trimming removed 6 bases from V and 1 base from J; junction bases left unmatched: 6. Germline CDR1 KGHSH, CDR2 LQKENI. The CDR3 DNA reads TGTGCCAGCTCGGCCGGGACAGGGCTCCAAGAGACCCAGTACTTC. It encodes CASSAGTGLQETQYF.

This clone was counted a single time. At one of its ends the junction is not consistent with the germline gene, which may arise from a read error. The CDR3 bases are TGTGCCAGCAGATCGAAAGGGTCCTATGACTACACCTTC. Amino acid sequence: CASRSKGSYDYTF. The genes are TRBV13 and TRBJ1-2, with D hard to call. CDR1 is PRHDT and CDR2 is FYEKMQ in the germline V gene (reference sequence). This CDR3 comprises 13 residues.

This sequence joins TRBV7-9 and TRBJ2-3; no clear D. Germline V gene sequence: CDR1 SEHNR, CDR2 FQNEAQ (reference sequence). With 3 bases removed from V and 1 base from J, the gap between germline ends came to 11 bases. This CDR3 has 15 residues. Here the CDR3 DNA reads TGTGCCAGCAGCTTTGCCTCAGGCGGCACAGATACGCAGTATTTT. It translates to CASSFASGGTDTQYF.